The 8 T cell receptor beta chains given below trace back to one sample, sequenced in a study of long-term antiretroviral therapy in people with HIV. Investigators performed immunoSEQ version v3.0 at survey level. Libraries were prepared by immunoSEQ multiplex PCR; TCRdb keeps only in-frame clonotypes and omits some of them. The table lists some 35,000 clones, around 94% of them singletons. Sequenced here: unsorted PBMCs, sampled 4.1 years after starting antiretroviral therapy. Every receptor here comes from a woman aged 50 to 60 with HIV.

The chain carries TRBV11-2 and TRBJ1-4, with 9 nucleotides matching TRBD1. V lost 1 base, J lost 6 bases, and 0 bases stayed unmatched. The germline V gene encodes CDR1 SGHAT and CDR2 FQNNGV. This CDR3 is 14 amino acids long. The CDR3 is CASSLGTGDEKLFF. The CDR3 DNA follows: TGTGCCAGCAGCTTAGGGACAGGGGATGAAAAACTGTTTTTT.

The rearrangement uses TRBV5-6 and TRBJ1-1, with D perhaps TRBD1 (5 bases). The germline CDR1 and CDR2 sequences are SGHDT and YYEEEE. CDR3 length equals 13 residues. V was shortened by 0 bases and J by 4 bases, with 7 bases between the two germline ends. This CDR3 is CASSLGGGTEAFF. In DNA, the CDR3 is TGTGCCAGCAGCTTGGGGGGGGGCACTGAAGCTTTCTTT.

The genes are TRBV2 and TRBJ2-7; tentative D call: TRBD1 (6 bases). Germline CDR1 is SNHLY and CDR2 is FYNNEI. This CDR3 is built from 14 residues. V was pared by 6 bases and J by 2 bases, with 14 bases between. CDR3 loop: CASRLRDNTYEQYF. As DNA, the CDR3 is TGTGCCAGCAGATTACGGGACAACACCTACGAGCAGTACTTC.

The chain uses TRBV6-5 and TRBJ2-1, with 7 bases lining up with TRBD1. This CDR3 has 15 amino acids. Germline assignment: CDR1 MNHEY and CDR2 SVGAGI. Trimming at V came to 5 bases and at J to 3 bases, leaving 7 bases not matched to a gene. The CDR3 region is CASSKTGNLYNEQFF. The CDR3 nucleotides read TGTGCCAGCAGTAAGACAGGGAACCTCTACAATGAGCAGTTCTTC.

The genes are TRBV18 and TRBJ1-5, with TRBD1 as a possible D gene (5 bases). In germline, CDR1 is KGHSH, CDR2 LQKENI. This CDR3 has 14 amino acids. Trimming took 6 bases from V and 7 from J, leaving 16 bases between them. CDR3 sequence reads: CASSIERGGQPQHF. The CDR3 DNA follows: TGTGCCAGCTCCATCGAGAGGGGAGGCCAGCCCCAGCATTTT.

The rearrangement uses TRBV27 and TRBJ2-3, with D possibly being TRBD2 (6 bases). Germline V gene data show CDR1 as MNHEY and CDR2 as SMNVEV (reference sequence). V was trimmed by 6 bases and J by 1 base, leaving 23 bases between them. The CDR3 has 18 residues. CDR3 coding DNA: TGTGCCAGCAGCCGACTAGGAGGGCAGGGAGAAGGCACAGATACGCAGTATTTT. Protein product: CASSRLGGQGEGTDTQYF.

V is TRBV19 and J is TRBJ1-2; the D gene is possibly TRBD1 (6 bases). Germline CDR1 is LNHDA and CDR2 is SQIVND (reference sequence). CDR3 length equals 17 residues. Deletions cut 3 bases from V and 1 base from J, with 18 bases between. CDR3 coding DNA: TGTGCCAGTAGTATCGCCCCGGGTACAGGGAGTAACTATGGCTACACCTTC. Translated: CASSIAPGTGSNYGYTF.

CDR3 DNA sequence: TGTGCCAGCAGTGTCGGGACAGGCGTCACCGGGGAGCTGTTTTTT. As protein: CASSVGTGVTGELFF. V and J are TRBV6-1 and TRBJ2-2; TRBD1 aligns across 8 bases. The germline V gene has CDR1 MNHNS and CDR2 SASEGT. V dropped 4 bases and J dropped 4; count of bases not matched to a gene: 5. The CDR3 length is 15 residues.